These 14 T cell receptor beta chains originate from one sample sequenced in a study of blood T cells in healthy people across ages. Using a J-beta primer mix together with a sample-barcoded 5' primer, a second PCR was run for about 7 to 12 cycles. One entry per CDR3 protein, called by TCRdb with MiXCR from the 5' RACE reads. The sample includes over a million distinct CDR3 sequences, approximately 25% of them seen just once. This sample also belongs to another study, concerning T cells of mothers and their children.

Sequencing was performed on blood. These TCRs come from a girl under 10 years old in good health.

V is TRBV11-2 and J is TRBJ2-7, with 8 bases lining up with TRBD1. This CDR3 spans 12 amino acids. Germline-derived CDR1 and CDR2 are SGHAT and FQNNGV. Trimming cost V 10 bases and J 6 bases; bases outside gene matches: 8. CDR3 loop: CATRTGSGEQYF. DNA of the CDR3: TGTGCCACCCGGACAGGGAGCGGCGAGCAGTACTTC.

CDR3 in amino acids: CASSSHIRPYEQYF. The CDR3 DNA reads TGTGCCAGCAGCTCTCACATTCGCCCCTACGAGCAGTACTTC. The rearrangement joins TRBV7-4 to TRBJ2-1; D is ambiguous. The DNA end favors TRBJ2-7, so the J call may be wrong. The V gene's germline CDR1 is SGHVT and CDR2 SQSDAQ. This CDR3 has 14 amino acids.

The V and J genes are TRBV19 and TRBJ1-2; the D gene is possibly TRBD1 (5 bases). CDR3 length: 12 residues. Germline lookup yields CDR1 LNHDA and CDR2 SQIVND (reference sequence). Trimming stripped 4 bases from V and 13 bases from J, with 16 bases between. CDR3: CASSNQPGKCTF. For the CDR3, the DNA is TGTGCCAGTAGTAACCAGCCAGGGAAATGCACCTTC.

V gene TRBV13 combines with J gene TRBJ1-2; D not certain. Germline V gene data show CDR1 as PRHDT and CDR2 as FYEKMQ (reference sequence). Trimming took off 1 base at V and 4 bases at J, with 10 bases between the two ends. This CDR3 spans 14 amino acids. In DNA, the CDR3 is TGTGCCAGCAGCTTAGTCGGGGAGACCTATGGCTACACCTTC. Its translation: CASSLVGETYGYTF.

The V gene is TRBV6-2 or TRBV6-3, the J gene TRBJ2-4; D remains ambiguous. Trimming took 2 bases from V and 0 from J, leaving 11 bases between them. The CDR3 runs 16 residues. The germline gives CDR1 MNHEY, CDR2 SVGEGT. Here the CDR3 reads CASSYLASLAKNIQYF. The CDR3 DNA sequence: TGTGCCAGCAGTTACCTGGCATCGCTAGCCAAAAACATTCAGTACTTC.

This clonotype has more than one count but fewer than ten. The genes are TRBV20-1 and TRBJ1-3; no reliable D call. The CDR3 consists of 14 residues. CDR1 DFQATT and CDR2 SNEGSKA come from the germline V gene (reference sequence). V lost 0 bases and J 7 bases, leaving 13 bases between the germline ends. This CDR3 is CSARDQSTPNTIYF. In DNA form, the CDR3 reads TGCAGTGCTAGAGATCAGTCAACCCCGAACACCATATATTTT.

The V and J genes are TRBV29-1 and TRBJ2-2; 8 bases align to TRBD2. Germline V gene lookup returns CDR1 SQVTM and CDR2 ANQGSEA. The CDR3 contains 16 residues. V shed 6 bases and J 1 base; nucleotides not matched to a gene: 10. The CDR3 region is CSVTLLAELNTGELFF. The DNA for the CDR3 is TGCAGCGTAACCCTACTAGCGGAGCTGAACACCGGGGAGCTGTTTTTT.

The chain couples TRBV5-1 to TRBJ1-1; D is perhaps TRBD1 (6 bases). The germline gives CDR1 SGHRS, CDR2 YFSETQ. The CDR3 loop spans 15 amino acids. V lost 9 bases and J 5 bases, leaving 23 bases between the germline ends. The CDR3 loop is CATYQGGGGGTEAFF. The CDR3 DNA is TGCGCCACCTACCAAGGGGGGGGTGGAGGAACTGAAGCTTTCTTT.

In its sample, this clonotype was seen many times. The chain couples TRBV12-3 or TRBV12-4 to TRBJ2-5; either TRBD1 or TRBD2 may supply D (5 bases each). V gave up 4 bases and J gave up 3 bases, with 9 bases separating them. The CDR3 runs 13 residues. As DNA, the CDR3 is TGTGCCAGCAGTTCGGGGCGCAAAGAGACCCAGTACTTC. This codes for CASSSGRKETQYF.

This clonotype was seen a handful of times. The chain links TRBV7-9 to TRBJ1-1, with 7 nucleotides matching TRBD1. From germline, CDR1 is SEHNR and CDR2 FQNEAQ (reference sequence). V shed 2 bases, J shed 9 bases, and the junction held 12 bases outside the gene matches. This CDR3 comprises 15 residues. The CDR3 DNA reads as TGTGCCAGCAGCTTATCACTAGGACAGGAATTACAAGCTTTCTTT. This encodes CASSLSLGQELQAFF.

This chain connects TRBV29-1 to TRBJ2-5, with TRBD1 matching 7 bases. J gave up 3 bases and V 2 bases, and 0 bases lay outside the gene matches. Germline V lookup: CDR1 SQVTM, CDR2 ANQGSEA. CDR3 length equals 12 residues. CDR3 sequence: CSVETGEETQYF. The CDR3 region has the DNA TGCAGCGTTGAAACAGGGGAAGAGACCCAGTACTTC.

Concerning this clonotype itself: The junction and the germline gene differ at one end; a read error may be behind it. The DNA of the CDR3 is TGCGCCAGCAGCCTAGACAGGGGAGAAGGGTTCTTC. Translation gives CASSLDRGEGFF. V and J are TRBV5-1 and TRBJ1-2; 8 nucleotides match TRBD1. Germline-derived CDR1 and CDR2 are SGHRS and YFSETQ. The CDR3 covers 12 residues.

The rearrangement uses TRBV15 and TRBJ2-4; D gene ambiguous. V was cut by 0 bases and J by 6 bases, with 21 bases left in between. Germline-derived CDR1 and CDR2 are LNHNV and YYDKDF (reference sequence). The CDR3 is made up of 18 amino acids. CDR3 protein: CATSRDTALSLYGNIQYF. The CDR3 DNA reads as TGTGCCACCAGCAGAGACACAGCCCTAAGCTTATATGGAAACATTCAGTACTTC.

This clonotype was seen only a few times. The rearrangement uses TRBV6-2 or TRBV6-3 and TRBJ1-6; D unresolved. There are 14 residues in the CDR3. Trimming removed 10 bases at V and 10 bases at J, with 20 bases between. Germline CDR1 reads MNHEY; CDR2 reads SVGEGT. Here the CDR3 reads CANRDGLTTSPLHF. The DNA of the CDR3 is TGTGCCAACAGAGACGGATTGACAACATCACCCCTCCACTTT.